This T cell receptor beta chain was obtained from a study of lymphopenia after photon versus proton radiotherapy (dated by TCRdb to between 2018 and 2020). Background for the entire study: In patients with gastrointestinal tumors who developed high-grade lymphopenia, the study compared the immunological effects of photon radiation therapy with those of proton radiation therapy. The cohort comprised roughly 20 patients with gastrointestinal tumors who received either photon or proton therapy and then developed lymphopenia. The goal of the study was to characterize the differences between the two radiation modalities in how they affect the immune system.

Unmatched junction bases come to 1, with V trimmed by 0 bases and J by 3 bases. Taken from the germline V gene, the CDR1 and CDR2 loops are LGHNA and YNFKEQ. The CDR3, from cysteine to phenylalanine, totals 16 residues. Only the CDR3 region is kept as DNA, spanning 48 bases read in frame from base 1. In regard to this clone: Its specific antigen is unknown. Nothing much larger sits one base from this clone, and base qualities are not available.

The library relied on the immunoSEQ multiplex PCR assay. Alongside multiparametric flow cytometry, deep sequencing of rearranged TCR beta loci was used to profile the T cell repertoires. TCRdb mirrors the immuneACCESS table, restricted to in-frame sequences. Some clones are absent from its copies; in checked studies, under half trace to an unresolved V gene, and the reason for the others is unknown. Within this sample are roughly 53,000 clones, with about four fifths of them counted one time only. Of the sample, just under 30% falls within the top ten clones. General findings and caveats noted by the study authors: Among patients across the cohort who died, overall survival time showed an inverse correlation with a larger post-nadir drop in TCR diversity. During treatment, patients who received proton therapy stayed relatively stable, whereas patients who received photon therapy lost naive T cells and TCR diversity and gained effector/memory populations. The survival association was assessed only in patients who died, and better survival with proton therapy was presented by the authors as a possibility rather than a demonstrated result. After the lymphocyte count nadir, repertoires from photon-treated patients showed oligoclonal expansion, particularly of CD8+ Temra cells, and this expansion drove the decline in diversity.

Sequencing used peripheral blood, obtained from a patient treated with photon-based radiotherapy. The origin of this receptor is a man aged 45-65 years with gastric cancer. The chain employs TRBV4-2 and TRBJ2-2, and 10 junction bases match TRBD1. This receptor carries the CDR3 CASSQEGTGDTGELFF. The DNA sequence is TGTGCCAGCAGCCAAGAAGGGACAGGGGACACCGGGGAGCTGTTTTTT.